Presented here are 6 T cell receptor beta chains from one specimen sequenced in a study of regulatory T cells in long-lasting Graves disease. Arm-PCR of CDR3 regions with iRepertoire HTBI primers generated TCR beta libraries. TCRdb re-derived calls from the multiplex PCR reads in MiXCR, one entry per CDR3 protein. The sample lists a few hundred thousand distinct CDR3 sequences; 20% were seen once. Noted time point: newly diagnosed GD, antithyroid drugs for less than 3 months. With RNA extracted from PBMCs as input, the TCR library was made. Source: peripheral blood mononuclear cells (PBMCs), taken at new diagnosis, from a patient treated with antithyroid drugs. These receptors all stem from a female donor with Graves disease.

This clonotype was seen many times. The chain links TRBV11-3 to TRBJ2-5, with TRBD2 as a possible D gene (6 bases). CDR3 length equals 17 residues. In germline, CDR1 is SGHNT, CDR2 YENEEA. Trimming left V 3 bases short and J 2 bases short, with 19 bases between. The CDR3: CASSFDVTGGRQETQYF. For the CDR3, the DNA is TGTGCCAGCAGCTTCGATGTAACAGGAGGGCGACAAGAGACCCAGTACTTC.

This clonotype has a count of ten or more. The chain links TRBV27 to TRBJ2-3; D uncertain. CDR1 is MNHEY, CDR2 SMNVEV, per germline (reference sequence). The V and J ends lost 5 bases and 4 bases respectively, with 7 bases between them. CDR3 length equals 12 residues. For the CDR3, the DNA is TGTGCCAGCAGTCGTTCCCCAGATACGCAGTATTTT. This codes for CASSRSPDTQYF.

This clonotype was detected many times. The chain carries TRBV7-2 and TRBJ2-1, with 14 bases identical to TRBD2. The CDR3 covers 18 residues. Germline trimming cut 5 bases from V and 6 bases from J; bases unmatched to any gene: 12. The germline V gene has CDR1 SGHTA and CDR2 FQGNSA. CDR3 amino acids: CASSEYGLAGGGANEQFF. The CDR3 nucleotides read TGTGCCAGCAGCGAATATGGACTAGCGGGAGGTGGGGCCAATGAGCAGTTCTTC.

As concerns this clonotype: Relative to the germline gene, one junction end is altered; a read error may explain this. J is TRBJ2-3 and V is TRBV7-3; D unclear. The CDR3 length is 14 residues. Germline CDR1 SGHTA, CDR2 FQGTGA. CDR3 DNA sequence: TGTGCCAACAGCCCGGAGACATTGTCAGATACGCAGTATTTT. Encoded protein: CANSPETLSDTQYF.

This clonotype was seen ten or more times. Here the CDR3 reads CASSLRGDNLPRTQHF. DNA for the CDR3: TGTGCCAGCAGTTTACGGGGGGACAACCTTCCTAGGACCCAGCATTTT. V is TRBV6-2 or TRBV6-3 and J is TRBJ1-5; tentative D call: TRBD1 (6 bases). The CDR3 spans 16 residues. V was shortened by 4 bases and J by 11 bases, with 24 bases between the two germline ends. Germline CDR1 is MNHEY and CDR2 is SVGEGT.

This clonotype has a count of ten or more. The chain has TRBV7-2 and TRBJ2-7; D gene unclear. The V end was cut by 1 base, the J end by 0 bases, with 10 bases between. This CDR3 is 15 amino acids long. Germline-derived CDR1 and CDR2 are SGHTA and FQGNSA. The CDR3, as DNA: TGTGCCAGCAGCTTAGTATGGAAGAGCTCCTACGAGCAGTACTTC. Its protein is CASSLVWKSSYEQYF.